One sample yielded the 26 T cell receptor beta chains listed below, sequenced in a study of OX40 agonist ivuxolimab in advanced cancers. TCRdb's table, derived via immunoSEQ multiplex PCR, lists solely in-frame clones and lacks some. In the table there are 3,100 or so clones, roughly 79% of which are singletons. Sequenced here: CD4+ or CD8+ T cells sorted from blood, sampled in a trial of the OX40 agonist ivuxolimab. Every receptor here comes from an adult with an advanced solid tumor such as melanoma, head and neck, liver or kidney cancer.

V usage is TRBV5-1 and J usage is TRBJ1-1; TRBD1 is a possible D gene (5 bases). The CDR3 length is 15 residues. Looked up from germline, CDR1 is SGHRS and CDR2 is YFSETQ. V lost 4 bases and J lost 0, with 13 bases in between. Here the CDR3 DNA reads TGCGCCAGCAGCCCTACGACAGATATGAACACTGAAGCTTTCTTT. Protein: CASSPTTDMNTEAFF.

CDR3 in amino acids: CAWSRKSEQYF. The CDR3 nucleotides are TGTGCCTGGAGTCGGAAGTCCGAGCAGTACTTC. The chain uses TRBV30 and TRBJ2-7; no firm D call. The V gene lost 2 bases and the J gene lost 6 bases, with 8 bases spanning the gap. Germline loops: CDR1 GTSNPN, CDR2 SVGIG (reference sequence). The CDR3 sequence is 11 residues long.

J is TRBJ2-7 and V is TRBV25-1; D not certain. V gave up 3 bases and J gave up 5 bases, with 11 bases separating them. The germline V gene has CDR1 MGHDK and CDR2 SYGVNS. The CDR3 is 13 amino acids. The CDR3 here is CASSESLLHEQYF. Written as DNA, the CDR3 is TGTGCCAGCAGTGAGTCGCTGTTGCACGAGCAGTACTTC.

The gene calls are TRBV6-1 and TRBJ2-1; unclear D gene. With 4 bases removed from V and 8 bases from J, the gap between germline ends came to 6 bases. The germline V gene encodes CDR1 MNHNS and CDR2 SASEGT. There are 11 residues in the CDR3. Written as DNA, the CDR3 is TGTGCCAGCAGTGCTCCGGATGAGCAGTTCTTC. This encodes CASSAPDEQFF.

The chain recombines TRBV4-3 with TRBJ2-1; D is possibly TRBD2 (6 bases). V was shortened by 2 bases and J by 9 bases, with 8 bases between the two germline ends. The length of the CDR3 is 12 residues. From germline, CDR1 is LGHNA and CDR2 YSLEER. Written as DNA, the CDR3 is TGCGCCAGCAGCCAAACCGGGGGTGAGCAGTTCTTC. It encodes CASSQTGGEQFF.

The V and J genes are TRBV15 and TRBJ2-1; D may match TRBD1 or TRBD2 (5 bases each). Germline V gene sequence: CDR1 LNHNV, CDR2 YYDKDF (reference sequence). Deletions cut 0 bases from V and 4 bases from J, with 22 bases between. CDR3 length equals 19 residues. CDR3 nucleotide sequence: TGTGCCACCAGCAGAGATGCTGGAACAGGTCCCTCGGGGTACAATGAGCAGTTCTTC. Protein: CATSRDAGTGPSGYNEQFF.

The chain couples TRBV7-8 to TRBJ2-3, with D uncertain. CDR3 size: 12 residues. Germline loops: CDR1 SGHVS, CDR2 FQNEAQ. V was pared by 1 base and J by 7 bases, with 6 bases between. CDR3 loop: CASSLGGNTQYF. The DNA for the CDR3 is TGTGCCAGCAGCTTAGGAGGCAATACGCAGTATTTT.

V and J are TRBV30 and TRBJ1-4, with 7 bases aligning to TRBD1. The CDR3 totals 17 residues. The V and J ends lost 2 bases and 8 bases, in that order; junction bases with no gene match: 17. CDR1 and CDR2 from the germline V gene are GTSNPN and SVGIG (reference sequence). The CDR3 nucleotides read TGTGCCTGGAGTACAATTACGCCGGGACAGTGGAACGAAAAACTGTTTTTT. It yields the protein CAWSTITPGQWNEKLFF.

The chain links TRBV7-9 to TRBJ2-3; D ambiguous. Trimming left V 5 bases short and J 0 bases short, with 6 bases between. CDR1 is SEHNR, CDR2 FQNEAQ, per germline (reference sequence). The CDR3 runs to 13 residues. In nucleotides, the CDR3 is TGTGCCAGCAGCCCCGGGAGCACAGATACGCAGTATTTT. Protein product: CASSPGSTDTQYF. The variable domain in full, completed from reference TRBV7-9 and TRBJ2-3, reads DTGVSQNPRHKITKRGQNVTFRCDPISEHNRLYWYRQTLGQGPEFLTYFQNEAQLEKSRLLSDRFSAERPKGSFSTLEIQRTEQGDSAMYLCASSPGSTDTQYFGPGTRLTVL.

The chain joins TRBV4-1 to TRBJ2-7, with a tentative D call TRBD2 (6 bases). V was cut by 4 bases and J by 7 bases, with 14 bases left in between. Looked up from germline, CDR1 is MGHRA and CDR2 is YSYEKL. The CDR3 spans 13 residues. For the CDR3, the DNA is TGCGCCAGCAGCCCCCGGACGGAGGGGGAGCAGTACTTC. Protein product: CASSPRTEGEQYF.

This chain uses TRBV5-1 with TRBJ1-4; D is unclear. The germline gives CDR1 SGHRS, CDR2 YFSETQ. Between the trimmed V and J ends, which lost 0 bases and 5 bases, there was a span of 14 bases. This CDR3 is built from 16 residues. CDR3: CASSLVQPHINEKLFF. DNA of the CDR3: TGCGCCAGCAGCTTGGTGCAGCCACATATCAATGAAAAACTGTTTTTT. The entire variable domain, with the rest obtained from reference TRBV5-1 and TRBJ1-4, is as follows: KAGVTQTPRYLIKTRGQQVTLSCSPISGHRSVSWYQQTPGQGLQFLFEYFSETQRNKGNFPGRFSGRQFSNSRSEMNVSTLELGDSALYLCASSLVQPHINEKLFFGSGTQLSVL.

This clone was observed a handful of times. The rearrangement links TRBV5-6 to TRBJ1-1; unclear D gene. CDR1 SGHDT and CDR2 YYEEEE come from the germline V gene. V was cut by 0 bases and J by 5 bases, with 8 bases left in between. The CDR3 has 13 amino acids. The CDR3 DNA reads TGTGCCAGCAGCTTGGGAGCTGGGACTGAAGCTTTCTTT. Translated: CASSLGAGTEAFF.

The chain joins TRBV30 to TRBJ2-1, with D maybe TRBD2 (6 bases). This CDR3 comprises 16 residues. Germline V CDR1 and CDR2: GTSNPN, SVGIG (reference sequence). Trimming pared 0 bases from V and 0 bases from J, leaving 12 bases between. The CDR3 loop reads CAWSVRGNFSYNEQFF. As DNA, the CDR3 is TGTGCCTGGAGTGTACGGGGGAATTTCTCCTACAATGAGCAGTTCTTC. Full variable domain (outside the CDR3, taken from reference TRBV30 and TRBJ2-1): SQTIHQWPATLVQPVGSPLSLECTVEGTSNPNLYWYRQAAGRGLQLLFYSVGIGQISSEVPQNLSASRPQDRQFILSSKKLLLSDSGFYLCAWSVRGNFSYNEQFFGPGTRLTVL.

The J gene is TRBJ2-7, the V gene TRBV7-9, with 11 bases lining up with TRBD1. The CDR3 is 16 amino acids. CDR1 is SEHNR, CDR2 FQNEAQ, per germline (reference sequence). V shed 4 bases and J 7 bases; nucleotides not matched to a gene: 12. This CDR3 reads CASSSILGQGVREQYF. The CDR3 region has the DNA TGTGCCAGCAGCTCAATCCTGGGACAGGGGGTTAGAGAGCAGTACTTC.

This clone was recorded once. The V gene is TRBV25-1, the J gene TRBJ1-2; unclear D gene. This CDR3 comprises 13 residues. Trimming pared 2 bases from V and 4 bases from J, leaving 8 bases between. The germline gives CDR1 MGHDK, CDR2 SYGVNS. The CDR3 DNA follows: TGTGCCAGCAGTGAACGCACCCTCTATGGCTACACCTTC. It codes for CASSERTLYGYTF.

This clone came up once. The rearrangement uses TRBV10-2 and TRBJ2-7, with D perhaps TRBD1 (5 bases). V shed 6 bases and J shed 6 bases, with 12 bases lying between them. This CDR3 contains 12 residues. Germline CDR1 is WSHSY and CDR2 is SAAADI. DNA for the CDR3: TGCGCCAGCAGGGACACATCGGGCGAGCAGTACTTC. It translates to CASRDTSGEQYF.

Only a few counts were recorded for this clone. The chain is built from TRBV7-9 and TRBJ1-3; D unclear. V was clipped by 5 bases and J by 7 bases, with 9 bases between them. Per germline, CDR1 SEHNR and CDR2 FQNEAQ (reference sequence). There are 12 residues in the CDR3. The CDR3 here is CASSADWNTIYF. The DNA of the CDR3 is TGTGCCAGCAGCGCCGATTGGAACACCATATATTTT.

The chain joins TRBV14 to TRBJ2-7; D is unclear. Germline V lookup: CDR1 SGHDN, CDR2 FVKESK. The CDR3 totals 14 residues. With 1 base removed from V and 4 bases from J, the gap between germline ends came to 11 bases. Here the CDR3 DNA reads TGTGCCAGCAGCCAAGGCCGCGCAGCATACGAGCAGTACTTC. This sequence encodes CASSQGRAAYEQYF.

The V and J genes are TRBV7-7 and TRBJ1-1; a weak D match, TRBD1 (6 bases). CDR1 SSHAT and CDR2 FNYEAQ come from the germline V gene (reference sequence). Trimming stripped 10 bases from V and 1 base from J, with 19 bases between. The CDR3 contains 15 residues. The CDR3 DNA is TGTGCCATCCCAAACGAGGGACACCAGAACACTGAAGCTTTCTTT. Residues: CAIPNEGHQNTEAFF.

Written as DNA, the CDR3 is TGTGCCAGCAGCTCAGAATACAGGGTGGGACAAGAAAAACTGTTTTTT. Its protein is CASSSEYRVGQEKLFF. This chain connects TRBV7-2 to TRBJ1-4; D is possibly TRBD1 (6 bases). CDR3 length: 16 residues. V was pared by 4 bases and J by 8 bases, with 20 bases between. The germline V gene has CDR1 SGHTA and CDR2 FQGNSA.

V gene TRBV4-2 combines with J gene TRBJ2-3; 13 positions match TRBD2. The CDR3 runs 19 residues. J lost 0 bases, V lost 0 bases, and 6 bases had no gene match. Germline-derived CDR1 and CDR2 are LGHNA and YNFKEQ. The CDR3 DNA sequence: TGTGCCAGCAGCCAAGATCCACTAGCGGGGGGGAAAAGCACAGATACGCAGTATTTT. Protein product: CASSQDPLAGGKSTDTQYF.

This clone was observed a single time. The chain recombines TRBV11-2 with TRBJ2-5, with TRBD2 identical over 7 bases. Germline CDR1 SGHAT, CDR2 FQNNGV. V lost 6 bases and J lost 4; bases outside the gene matches: 14. The CDR3 runs 16 residues. CDR3 sequence: CASREPGGPSGETQYF. The CDR3 DNA is TGTGCCAGCAGAGAACCGGGAGGCCCGTCGGGAGAGACCCAGTACTTC.

The count of this clone is one. The chain carries TRBV7-9 and TRBJ1-2; 7 nucleotides agree with TRBD1. The trim removed 5 bases at V and 0 bases at J, leaving 9 bases unmatched. The germline gives CDR1 SEHNR, CDR2 FQNEAQ (reference sequence). The CDR3 runs 16 residues. Written as DNA, the CDR3 is TGTGCCAGCAGCCCCCTCGGGACAGAAGCTAACTATGGCTACACCTTC. This gives the protein CASSPLGTEANYGYTF. Based on the CDR3 plus reference TRBV7-9 and TRBJ1-2, the full variable domain is DTGVSQNPRHKITKRGQNVTFRCDPISEHNRLYWYRQTLGQGPEFLTYFQNEAQLEKSRLLSDRFSAERPKGSFSTLEIQRTEQGDSAMYLCASSPLGTEANYGYTFGSGTRLTVV.

The chain combines TRBV9 with TRBJ2-1; 8 nucleotides agree with TRBD1. This CDR3 contains 15 residues. Germline trimming cut 4 bases from V and 5 bases from J; bases unmatched to any gene: 8. Germline assignment: CDR1 SGDLS and CDR2 YYNGEE. CDR3 region: CASSPTGGMNNEQFF. In nucleotides, the CDR3 is TGTGCCAGCAGCCCCACAGGGGGGATGAACAATGAGCAGTTCTTC.

This chain uses TRBV6-1 with TRBJ2-3; D is unresolved. Germline CDR1 and CDR2: MNHNS and SASEGT. The CDR3 is 16 residues long. With 1 base removed from V and 4 bases from J, the gap between germline ends came to 15 bases. The CDR3 DNA follows: TGTGCCAGCAGTGAAGAAGCTTGGGGTCTCCCAGATACGCAGTATTTT. Encoded protein: CASSEEAWGLPDTQYF.

The chain joins TRBV27 to TRBJ1-5; a weak D match, TRBD1 (6 bases). This CDR3 is 14 amino acids long. CDR1 and CDR2 (germline): MNHEY, SMNVEV (reference sequence). Trimming removed 3 bases at V and 2 bases at J, with 8 bases between. Written as DNA, the CDR3 is TGTGCCAGCAGTTTCTCAGGGGGCAATCAGCCCCAGCATTTT. Amino acid sequence: CASSFSGGNQPQHF.